This TCR beta chain was sequenced during a study of CD4+ T cells in melanoma. Whole-study results and caveats: CD8+ T cell, macrophage and B cell function reportedly correlated with neoantigen-specific CD4+ T cells.

V gave up 0 bases and J gave up 8 bases, with 10 bases separating them. CDR3 length: 14 residues. Germline CDR1 and CDR2: MGHRA and YSYEKL. About this clone: The antigen remains unidentified.

TCRdb's copy holds only in-frame clones and misses some; the assay was immunoSEQ multiplex PCR. There are about 13,000 clones in the sample; around 70% occur only once, and 11% lies in the top ten. The chain uses TRBV4-1 and TRBJ1-4, with D hard to call. The origin of this receptor is a human donor with melanoma. Input material: cells from a culture (not recorded whether cultured in vitro). CDR3 region: CASSQDPEREKLFF. The CDR3 DNA is TGCGCCAGCAGCCAAGATCCAGAGAGAGAAAAACTGTTTTTT.